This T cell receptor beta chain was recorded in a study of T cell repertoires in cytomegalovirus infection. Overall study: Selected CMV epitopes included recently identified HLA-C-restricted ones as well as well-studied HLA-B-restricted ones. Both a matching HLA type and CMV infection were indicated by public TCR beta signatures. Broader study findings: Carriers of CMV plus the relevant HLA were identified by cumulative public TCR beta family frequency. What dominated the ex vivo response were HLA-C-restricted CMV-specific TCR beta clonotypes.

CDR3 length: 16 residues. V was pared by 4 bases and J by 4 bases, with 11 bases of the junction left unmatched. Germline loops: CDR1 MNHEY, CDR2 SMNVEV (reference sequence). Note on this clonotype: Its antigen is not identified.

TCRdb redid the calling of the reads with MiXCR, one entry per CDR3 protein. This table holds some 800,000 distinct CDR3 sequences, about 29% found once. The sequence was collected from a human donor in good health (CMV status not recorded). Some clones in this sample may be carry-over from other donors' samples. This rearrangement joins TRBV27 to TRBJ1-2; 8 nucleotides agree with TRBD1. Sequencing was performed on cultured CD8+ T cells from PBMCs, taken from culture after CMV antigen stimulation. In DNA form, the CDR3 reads TGTGCCAGCAGTTCGGGACAGGCCCTCGGGGTCTATGGCTACACCTTC. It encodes CASSSGQALGVYGYTF.